The T cell receptor (beta chain) described here comes from a study of blood T cells in healthy people across ages. Study conclusions and caveats: The long-lived group displayed more naive CD4+ cells, plus higher diversity, than the aged donors did. Diversity figures based on one million T cells were deemed too low.

This CDR3 contains 17 residues. CDR1 is SGHTA, CDR2 FQGNSA, per germline. V was clipped by 1 base and J by 7 bases, with 22 bases between them. Total RNA was isolated from each sample in quantities of at least 6 micrograms. On this clonotype: Its cognate antigen is unknown.

Through a sample-barcoded 5' primer and a J-beta primer mix, a second PCR was run for about 6 to 11 cycles. TCRdb fed the 5' RACE reads into MiXCR, producing one record per CDR3 protein. The repertoire holds around 1.5 million distinct CDR3 sequences, with around 36% as singletons. The receptor was derived from a woman in her twenties or thirties in good health. The specimen was blood. This chain connects TRBV7-2 to TRBJ1-2; D remains unclear. In nucleotides, the CDR3 is TGTGCCAGCAGCTTAGATGTGGGAGCTTCCGGACTCTTTGGCTACACCTTC. It encodes CASSLDVGASGLFGYTF.